This T cell receptor beta chain is from a study of cytomegalovirus exposure and HLA in healthy donors. Overall study results and limits: The authors reported that TCR beta sequences could predict HLA-A and HLA-B alleles. These predictions were accurate for most subjects in the first cohort. There were some public TCRs occurring in many donors, but most TCR sequences were rare. Some V segments (TRBV6-2 and TRBV6-3 among them) were excluded as indistinguishable. A previous analysis found most TCR beta V segments productive roughly 87% or roughly 30% of the time.

Concerning this clone itself: Its antigen is undetermined.

CDR3 length equals 13 residues. The junction had 3 bases not matched to a gene; V was cut back by 6 bases and J by 3 bases. Germline values: CDR1 MNHNY, CDR2 SVGAGI (reference sequence). In the PCR, 60 Vbeta and 13 Jbeta primers were used. Sequencing used immunoSEQ multiplex PCR; TCRdb keeps in-frame clones, though not all of them. Found here are around 67,000 clones, roughly four fifths of them singletons; the top ten hold over 20%. Sequenced material: PBMCs. The chain combines TRBV6-6 with TRBJ2-7; 9 positions match TRBD2. The TCR was taken from a woman aged 25 to 39 in good health and CMV-seropositive. The CDR3 here is CASRTSGDYEQYF. Written as DNA, the CDR3 is TGTGCCAGCAGGACTAGCGGTGACTACGAGCAGTACTTC.